A selection of T cell receptor beta chains follows, all from one sample in a study of cytomegalovirus exposure and HLA in healthy donors. Repertoires were generated with immunoSEQ multiplex PCR, while TCRdb's copy carries only in-frame clones and drops some. The table has under 150,000 clones, roughly nine tenths seen once. Sequenced material: PBMCs. All receptors derive from a man aged 18 to 29 in good health and CMV-seronegative. The CDR3 runs from the conserved cysteine through the conserved F or W. D genes are given only for firm matches. Some rows have no size entry. The others give once, few or many, or a class for an expanded clone.

TRBV11-3	.	TRBJ2-1	TRBD2	TGTGCCAGCAGCCGCAGGTCCGGGACTAGCGCACACAATGAGCAGTTCTTC	CASSRRSGTSAHNEQFF
TRBV11-2	.	TRBJ1-1	.	TGTGCCAGCAGCTTAGAAATGGCTGGCGGCGGGGAAGCTTTCTTT	CASSLEMAGGGEAFF
TRBV5-1	.	TRBJ1-1	TRBD1	TGCGCCAGCAGCCAACAGGGGCACACTGAAGCTTTCTTT	CASSQQGHTEAFF
TRBV7-9	.	TRBJ1-1	TRBD1	TGTGCCAGCAGCTTAGGGGGACAGGGGGTCATGAACACTGAAGCTTTCTTT	CASSLGGQGVMNTEAFF
TRBV30	.	TRBJ2-6	TRBD1	TGTGCCTGCCTGTCGGTGCAGGGGGTCCTCCATGGCGTCCTGACTTTC	CACLSVQGVLHGVLTF
TRBV18	.	TRBJ2-7	.	TGTGCCAGCTCAAAGGCAAGAGGGGAGCAGTACTTC	CASSKARGEQYF
TRBV11-2	.	TRBJ1-1	.	TGTGCCAGCAGCTCTCAGGGTGGGAGGGACACTGAAGCTTTCTTT	CASSSQGGRDTEAFF
TRBV27	.	TRBJ2-1	TRBD1	TGTGCCAGCAGCCGACAGGGGACCAATGAGCAGTTCTTC	CASSRQGTNEQFF
TRBV7-9	.	TRBJ1-2	.	TGTGCCAGCAGCTCCGAACATAACTATGGCTACACCTTC	CASSSEHNYGYTF
TRBV25-1	.	TRBJ1-1	TRBD1	TGTGCCAGCAGTGCCGACAGGGGGAACACTGAAGCTTTCTTT	CASSADRGNTEAFF
TRBV7-9	once	TRBJ1-1	.	TGTGCCAGCAGCCTAACGACAGCAGCTTTCTTT	CASSLTTAAFF
TRBV6-1	.	TRBJ2-7	.	TGTGCCAGCATAAAAACCCCGGACATAGCCTACGAGCAGTACTTC	CASIKTPDIAYEQYF
TRBV13	.	TRBJ1-6	.	TGTGCCAGCAGCTTATTCGGGGGTGGGAATTCACCCCTCCACTTT	CASSLFGGGNSPLHF
TRBV5-1	.	TRBJ2-5	TRBD1	TGCGCCAGCAGCCTCGACGGACAGGGGGGACGAGAGACCCAGTACTTC	CASSLDGQGGRETQYF
TRBV7-6	.	TRBJ2-3	TRBD2	TGTGCCAGCCTACCGAGCAGCGGGGGTACAGATACGCAGTATTTT	CASLPSSGGTDTQYF
TRBV7-2	.	TRBJ1-2	.	TGTGCCAGCAGCTCACAGGGTAATAACTATGGCTACACCTTC	CASSSQGNNYGYTF
TRBV10-3	.	TRBJ2-7	TRBD1	TGTGCCATCAGAGACGACAGGGGATCCCTACGGGAGCAGTACTTC	CAIRDDRGSLREQYF
TRBV18	.	TRBJ2-3	TRBD2	TGTGCCAGCTCACCCGGGACTAGCGGCACAGATACGCAGTATTTT	CASSPGTSGTDTQYF
TRBV29-1	.	TRBJ2-3	TRBD1	TGCAGCGTTGAACGGCCTCCGGGACAGGGTGGTGGAGATACGCAGTATTTT	CSVERPPGQGGGDTQYF
TRBV9	.	TRBJ2-5	TRBD2	TGTGCCAGCAGCGCACTAGCGGGGGGCGTCGGGGAGACCCAGTACTTC	CASSALAGGVGETQYF
TRBV11-2	.	TRBJ2-6	TRBD2	TGTGCCAGCAGCTTAGTTGGGGGAGGGTCTGGGGCCAACGTCCTGACTTTC	CASSLVGGGSGANVLTF
TRBV5-1	.	TRBJ1-4	TRBD1	TGCGCCAGCAGCCCCAGCACCGGGACAGTTGTCGCTCGACTGTTTTTT	CASSPSTGTVVARLFF
TRBV6-5	.	TRBJ1-1	TRBD1	TGTGCCAGCAGTTACGTGAGGGGGCGGACTGAAGCTTTCTTT	CASSYVRGRTEAFF
TRBV4-3	.	TRBJ2-1	TRBD2	TGCGCCAGCAGCCAAGATGGGGGACTAGCGGGAGTCAATGAGCAGTTCTTC	CASSQDGGLAGVNEQFF
TRBV7-8	.	TRBJ2-7	.	TGTGCCAGCAGCTTAGAGAGGCAGTTGCGGGGGCAGTACTTC	CASSLERQLRGQYF
TRBV29-1	.	TRBJ1-2	.	TGCAGCGTTGTTAGGGAGATCAGGAATGGCTACACCTTC	CSVVREIRNGYTF
TRBV9	.	TRBJ2-5	.	TGTGCCAGTGCCGCGGAGCTCCAAGAGACCCAGTACTTC	CASAAELQETQYF
TRBV7-9	.	TRBJ1-2	.	TGTGCCAGCAGCTATACGGCTAACTATGGCTACACCTTC	CASSYTANYGYTF
TRBV6-1	.	TRBJ1-2	.	TGTGCCATACGAGACAGGTTCTATGGCTACACCTTC	CAIRDRFYGYTF
TRBV6-5	.	TRBJ2-2	TRBD2	TGTGCCAGCAGTTCCGCGCTAGCGGGAGCCCCCGGGGAGCTGTTTTTT	CASSSALAGAPGELFF
TRBV9	.	TRBJ1-1	.	TGTGCCAGCAGCGTAGTTCTGAAGGGAGCTGAAGCTTTCTTT	CASSVVLKGAEAFF
TRBV18	.	TRBJ1-4	.	TGTGCCAGCTCGCCTCGGGACAACCAAGAAAAACTGTTTTTT	CASSPRDNQEKLFF
TRBV5-4	.	TRBJ2-1	TRBD2	TGTGCCAGCAGTACTAGCGGGGGAAACAATGAGCAGTTCTTC	CASSTSGGNNEQFF
TRBV5-6	.	TRBJ1-1	.	TGTGCCAGCAGCTTTGAGGAGGGTTTGCTCTCTGAAGCTTTCTTT	CASSFEEGLLSEAFF
TRBV5-1	.	TRBJ2-5	TRBD1	TGCGCCAGCAGCCGGACAGGGGGAATTTTAGAGACCCAGTACTTC	CASSRTGGILETQYF
TRBV11-2	.	TRBJ1-2	TRBD1	TGTGCCACAGGGACAGGGGGCTATGGCTACACCTTC	CATGTGGYGYTF
TRBV7-8	.	TRBJ2-7	.	TGTGCCAGCAGCCAAGGAGGCGGGGACTCCTACGAGCAGTACTTC	CASSQGGGDSYEQYF
TRBV6-5	.	TRBJ1-4	.	TGTGCCAGCAGTCCCTCACAGAATGAAAAACTGTTTTTT	CASSPSQNEKLFF
TRBV9	.	TRBJ2-3	.	TGTGCCAGCAGCGTAGGTATCACAGGGGAGGCAGATACGCAGTATTTT	CASSVGITGEADTQYF
TRBV19	.	TRBJ2-6	TRBD1	TGTGCCAGTACCGCGGGACAGGGACATGGGGCCAACGTCCTGACTTTC	CASTAGQGHGANVLTF
TRBV4-3	.	TRBJ1-2	.	TGCGCCAGCAGCCAAGAGGACAGAAGGAATGGCTACACCTTC	CASSQEDRRNGYTF
TRBV5-6	.	TRBJ2-1	TRBD1	TGTGCCAGCAGGCCCGGGTCTGGGACAGGGGTCAATGAGCAGTTCTTC	CASRPGSGTGVNEQFF
TRBV23-1	.	TRBJ1-2	.	TGCGCCAGCAGTCAACACGCAGTAAACTATGGCTACACCTTC	CASSQHAVNYGYTF
TRBV9	.	TRBJ1-2	TRBD1	TGTGCCAGCAGCGTAGGGGACAGAGCTAACTATGGCTACACCTTC	CASSVGDRANYGYTF